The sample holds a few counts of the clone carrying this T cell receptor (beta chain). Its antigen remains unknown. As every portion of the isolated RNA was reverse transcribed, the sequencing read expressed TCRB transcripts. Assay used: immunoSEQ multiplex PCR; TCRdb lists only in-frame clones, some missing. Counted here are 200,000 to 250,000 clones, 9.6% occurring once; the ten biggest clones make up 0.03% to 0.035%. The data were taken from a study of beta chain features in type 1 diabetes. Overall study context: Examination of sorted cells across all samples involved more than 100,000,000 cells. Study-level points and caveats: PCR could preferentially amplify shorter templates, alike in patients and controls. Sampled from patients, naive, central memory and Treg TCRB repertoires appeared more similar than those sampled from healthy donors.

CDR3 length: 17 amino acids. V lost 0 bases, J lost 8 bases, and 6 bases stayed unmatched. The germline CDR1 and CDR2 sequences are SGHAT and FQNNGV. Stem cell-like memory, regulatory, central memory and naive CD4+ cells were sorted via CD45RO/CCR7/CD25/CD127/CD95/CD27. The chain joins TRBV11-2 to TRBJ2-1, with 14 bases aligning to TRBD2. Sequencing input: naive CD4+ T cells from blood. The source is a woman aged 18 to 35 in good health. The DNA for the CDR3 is TGTGCCAGCAGCTTAGACCGACTAGCGGGAGGGCGCTATGAGCAGTTCTTC. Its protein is CASSLDRLAGGRYEQFF.